This T cell receptor beta chain was identified during a study of breast tumors, draining lymph nodes, adjacent tissues. MiXCR, applied by TCRdb to the multiplex PCR reads, yields one record per CDR3 protein. Found here are 290,000 or so distinct CDR3 sequences, 30% to 35% of them singletons; the top ten hold around 1%. Germline V lookup: CDR1 DFQATT, CDR2 SNEGSKA (reference sequence). V was pared by 0 bases and J by 3 bases, with 5 bases of the junction left unmatched. The CDR3 has 15 amino acids. Samples came from axillary lymph nodes draining the breast cancer. This clonotype was seen repeatedly, ten times or more.

The chain uses TRBV20-1 and TRBJ1-2; 9 positions agree with TRBD1. The receptor comes from a female donor with breast cancer. Some clones in this sample may be carry-over from other donors' samples. Input material: axillary lymph node tissue. This chain's CDR3 is CSARDPGQGHYGYTF. Here the CDR3 DNA reads TGCAGTGCTAGAGATCCTGGACAGGGGCACTATGGCTACACCTTC.